The sequence of this T cell receptor (beta chain) was determined in a study of cytomegalovirus exposure and HLA in healthy donors. About the study: Per a later analysis, the approximately 620 first-cohort and 120 validation repertoires shared one platform.

As regards this clone: Its antigen remains unknown.

Profiled with immunoSEQ multiplex PCR; TCRdb holds only in-frame clones, not every one. The sample contains 100,000 to 150,000 clones, about 96% of which appear only once. Study-wide points: Researchers reported that a few CMV-associated chains were confirmed in vitro as CMV antigen-specific. Reported performance of the classifier showed diagnosis of cytomegalovirus status with high specificity and sensitivity.

Material for sequencing was PBMCs. The receptor was isolated from a man between 18 and 29 years old in good health and CMV-seronegative.

The CDR3 bases are TGTGCCAGCAGCCAGATTGGTGGGACTGAGACCTACGAGCAGTACTTC. As protein: CASSQIGGTETYEQYF. The chain combines TRBV5-4 with TRBJ2-7; the D gene is possibly TRBD2 (6 bases). The CDR3 totals 16 residues. Germline loops: CDR1 SGHNT, CDR2 YYREEE (reference sequence). Deletions cut 4 bases from V and 2 bases from J, with 19 bases between.